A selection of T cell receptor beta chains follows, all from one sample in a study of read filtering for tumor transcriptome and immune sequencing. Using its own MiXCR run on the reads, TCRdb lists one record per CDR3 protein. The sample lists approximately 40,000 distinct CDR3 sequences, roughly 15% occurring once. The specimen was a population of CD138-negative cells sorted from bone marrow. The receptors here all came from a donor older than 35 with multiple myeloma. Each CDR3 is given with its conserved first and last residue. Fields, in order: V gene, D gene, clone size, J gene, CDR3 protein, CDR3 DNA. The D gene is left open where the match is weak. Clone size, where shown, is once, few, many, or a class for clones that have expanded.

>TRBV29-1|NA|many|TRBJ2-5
CSVEDLAGTGETQYF
TGCAGCGTTGAAGACCTAGCCGGGACTGGAGAGACCCAGTACTTC
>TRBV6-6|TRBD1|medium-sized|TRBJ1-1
CASSYSIRGTEAFF
TGTGCCAGCAGTTACTCGATCAGGGGGACTGAAGCTTTCTTT
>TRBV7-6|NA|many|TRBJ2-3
CASSLGGLKQDTQYF
TGTGCCAGCAGCTTAGGAGGGTTGAAACAGGATACGCAGTATTTT
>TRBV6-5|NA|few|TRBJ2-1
CASSKEQSSGFYPQFF
TGTGCCAGCAGTAAGGAACAATCCTCTGGATTCTATCCGCAGTTCTTC
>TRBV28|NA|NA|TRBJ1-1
CASDSGILNTEAFF
TGTGCCAGCGACTCAGGGATATTGAACACTGAAGCTTTCTTT
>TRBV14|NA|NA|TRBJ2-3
CASSQFTLSDYSGTDTQYF
TGTGCCAGCAGCCAATTTACCCTTTCGGACTATAGTGGCACAGATACGCAGTATTTT
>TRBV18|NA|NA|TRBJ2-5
CASSPQAAQETQYF
TGTGCCAGCTCACCCCAAGCTGCCCAAGAGACCCAGTACTTC
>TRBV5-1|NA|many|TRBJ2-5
CASSWGLQETQYF
TGCGCCAGCAGCTGGGGCTTACAAGAGACCCAGTACTTC
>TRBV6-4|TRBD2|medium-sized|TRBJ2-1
CASSGGLADPNEQFF
TGTGCCAGCAGTGGGGGACTAGCGGACCCCAATGAGCAGTTCTTC
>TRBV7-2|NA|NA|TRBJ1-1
CASSRDLNTEAFF
TGTGCCAGCAGCCGAGACTTGAACACTGAAGCTTTCTTT
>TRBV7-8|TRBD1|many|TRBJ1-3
CASSLSKDRFGNTIYF
TGTGCCAGCAGCTTATCCAAGGACAGGTTCGGAAACACCATATATTTT
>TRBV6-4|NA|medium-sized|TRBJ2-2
CASSPTQEPGELFF
TGTGCCAGCAGTCCCACACAGGAACCCGGGGAGCTGTTTTTT
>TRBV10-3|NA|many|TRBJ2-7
CAIGPEAPLAHEQYF
TGTGCCATCGGCCCGGAGGCACCACTAGCCCACGAGCAGTACTTC
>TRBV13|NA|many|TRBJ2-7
CASSFSVGFYEQYF
TGTGCCAGCAGCTTCAGCGTGGGTTTCTACGAGCAGTACTTC
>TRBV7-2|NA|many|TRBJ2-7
CASSSARGGYEQYF
TGTGCCAGCAGCTCAGCCAGAGGAGGCTACGAGCAGTACTTC
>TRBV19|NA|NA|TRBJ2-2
CASSIETGTPGELFF
TGTGCCAGTAGTATAGAAACAGGAACACCCGGGGAGCTGTTTTTT
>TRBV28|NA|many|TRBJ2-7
CASSLQVNYEQYF
TGTGCCAGCAGTTTGCAGGTAAACTACGAGCAGTACTTC
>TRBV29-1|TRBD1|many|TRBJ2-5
CSVLGQGLQTQYF
TGCAGCGTTTTAGGACAGGGGCTTCAGACCCAGTACTTC
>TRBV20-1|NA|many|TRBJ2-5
CSASPGVTQETQYF
TGCAGTGCTAGTCCCGGGGTCACCCAAGAGACCCAGTACTTC
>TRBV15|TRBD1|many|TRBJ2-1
CATEEGQGDDEQFF
TGTGCCACCGAAGAGGGACAGGGCGACGATGAGCAGTTCTTC